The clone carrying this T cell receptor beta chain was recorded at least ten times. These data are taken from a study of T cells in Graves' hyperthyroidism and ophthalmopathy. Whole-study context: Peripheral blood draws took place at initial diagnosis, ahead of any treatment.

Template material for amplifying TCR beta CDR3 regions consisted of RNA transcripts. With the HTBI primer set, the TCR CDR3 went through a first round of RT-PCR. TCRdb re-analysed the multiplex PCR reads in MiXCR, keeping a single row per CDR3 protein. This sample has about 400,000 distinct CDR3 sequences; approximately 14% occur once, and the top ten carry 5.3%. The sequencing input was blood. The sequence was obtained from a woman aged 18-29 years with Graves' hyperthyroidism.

The CDR3 is CASSRRGGTEAFF. DNA of the CDR3: TGTGCCAGCAGCCGCCGAGGTGGCACTGAAGCTTTCTTT. The chain carries TRBV3-1 and TRBJ1-1; D remains ambiguous. V gave up 4 bases and J gave up 4 bases, with 10 bases separating them. CDR1 and CDR2 (germline): LGHDT, YNNKEL (reference sequence). The CDR3 is 13 amino acids.